A single sample is the source of the 26 T cell receptor beta chains below, sequenced in a study of T cells expressing NK-cell markers. Following a re-call of the 5' RACE reads, TCRdb has one entry per CDR3 protein and lacks DNA. The repertoire shows hundreds of thousands of distinct CDR3 sequences; the top ten hold approximately 3.6%. Material for sequencing was blood T cells: a sorted CD56 or NKG2C T cell subset, CD4+ or CD8+ T cells, or bulk PBMC T cells (not recorded which). The source of these receptors is a man aged 18 to 35 in good health.

The chain uses TRBV4-1 and TRBJ2-5; TCRdb selects TRBD2, and the lack of DNA leaves this call unchecked. Germline V lookup: CDR1 MGHRA, CDR2 YSYEKL. CDR3 size: 13 residues. The CDR3 is CASSQDEGETQYF.

The J gene is TRBJ2-1, the V gene TRBV12-3 or TRBV12-4; TCRdb picks TRBD2, but there is no DNA to check that call. The CDR3 is made up of 14 amino acids. CDR3 protein: CASSEAGGPREQFF.

The chain carries TRBV29-1 and TRBJ2-1; with no DNA, the TCRdb D assignment of TRBD2 cannot be verified. The CDR3 runs 12 residues. CDR1 and CDR2 (germline): SQVTM, ANQGSEA. CDR3 residues: CSVRTSVTEQFF.

This chain connects TRBV12-3 or TRBV12-4 to TRBJ2-1. CDR3 length: 12 amino acids. The CDR3 sequence: CASSRRVDEQFF.

The chain has TRBV5-1 and TRBJ2-1. The CDR3 covers 12 residues. Germline lookup yields CDR1 SGHRS and CDR2 YFSETQ. CDR3 sequence: CASNIGENEQFF. Based on the CDR3 plus reference TRBV5-1 and TRBJ2-1, the full variable domain is KAGVTQTPRYLIKTRGQQVTLSCSPISGHRSVSWYQQTPGQGLQFLFEYFSETQRNKGNFPGRFSGRQFSNSRSEMNVSTLELGDSALYLCASNIGENEQFFGPGTRLTVL.

J is TRBJ2-5 and V is TRBV9. The germline CDR1 and CDR2 sequences are SGDLS and YYNGEE. CDR3 size: 16 residues. The chain's CDR3 is CASSVDLLAFQETQYF.

V and J are TRBV15 and TRBJ2-2; TCRdb returns TRBD1, unconfirmable since there is no DNA. The CDR3 has 15 amino acids. Looked up from germline, CDR1 is LNHNV and CDR2 is YYDKDF (reference sequence). The CDR3 region is CATSLGGRGTGELFF.

The CDR3 loop reads CASSDPSGRGNEQFF. This chain uses TRBV10-2 with TRBJ2-1; the D gene TCRdb calls, TRBD2, cannot be checked with no DNA. Per the germline V gene, CDR1 is WSHSY and CDR2 is SAAADI. The CDR3 is 15 residues long.

The V and J genes are TRBV27 and TRBJ2-2; the TCRdb call, TRBD1, lacks DNA for checking. The CDR3 has 16 residues. Germline CDR1 reads MNHEY; CDR2 reads SMNVEV (reference sequence). The CDR3 spells CASRKRQGTNTGELFF.

The gene calls are TRBV7-2 and TRBJ2-3; TCRdb outputs TRBD2, but without DNA this stays unchecked. CDR1 SGHTA and CDR2 FQGNSA come from the germline V gene. The CDR3 is made up of 14 amino acids. CDR3 loop: CASSFRLEGDTQYF.

The rearrangement uses TRBV9 and TRBJ1-2; as DNA is missing, the TRBD1 call by TCRdb cannot be tested. Germline V gene lookup returns CDR1 SGDLS and CDR2 YYNGEE. CDR3 length: 15 amino acids. This CDR3 is CASSVDPTGSDGYTF.

V usage is TRBV5-1 and J usage is TRBJ1-1; the D call of TRBD1 rests on TCRdb alone, since no DNA is present to check it. Germline V gene lookup returns CDR1 SGHRS and CDR2 YFSETQ. The CDR3 is 15 amino acids. This chain's CDR3 is CASSSGQGSHTEAFF. Drawing the rest from reference TRBV5-1 and TRBJ1-1, the complete variable domain is KAGVTQTPRYLIKTRGQQVTLSCSPISGHRSVSWYQQTPGQGLQFLFEYFSETQRNKGNFPGRFSGRQFSNSRSEMNVSTLELGDSALYLCASSSGQGSHTEAFFGQGTRLTVV.

The gene calls are TRBV11-3 and TRBJ2-2; the TCRdb D gene call, TRBD2, has no DNA to confirm it. CDR1 and CDR2 from the germline V gene are SGHNT and YENEEA. The CDR3 length is 16 residues. The CDR3 is CASSLGLAKNTGELFF.

The chain is built from TRBV7-3 and TRBJ2-5; without DNA, the TCRdb call of TRBD1 cannot be checked. The CDR3 extends over 14 amino acids. The germline V gene has CDR1 SGHTA and CDR2 FQGTGA. CDR3 in amino acids: CASSPSQVDATQYF.

The chain uses TRBV6-2 or TRBV6-3 and TRBJ2-1; with no DNA, the TCRdb D assignment of TRBD2 cannot be verified. Germline-derived CDR1 and CDR2 are MNHEY and SVGEGT. The CDR3 covers 15 residues. CDR3 loop: CASSVISGAGSEQFF.

The V and J genes are TRBV18 and TRBJ2-7; TCRdb picks TRBD2, but there is no DNA to check that call. Per germline, CDR1 KGHSH and CDR2 LQKENI. CDR3 size: 14 residues. The CDR3 protein is CASSGGLVNYEQYF.

The chain joins TRBV6-1 to TRBJ2-3; the TCRdb call, TRBD1, lacks DNA for checking. The CDR3 extends over 14 amino acids. Germline V lookup: CDR1 MNHNS, CDR2 SASEGT. CDR3 amino acids: CATRRRGDTDTQYF.

The chain uses TRBV27 and TRBJ1-5; TCRdb names TRBD1, which stays unverified in the absence of DNA. Per germline, CDR1 MNHEY and CDR2 SMNVEV (reference sequence). CDR3 size: 15 residues. CDR3 loop: CASSPGTGIRQPQHF.

This chain connects TRBV3-1 to TRBJ2-5; the TRBD1 assignment by TCRdb is unverifiable without DNA. The germline CDR1 and CDR2 sequences are LGHDT and YNNKEL (reference sequence). The CDR3 is 14 amino acids. CDR3 protein: CASSQEGRQETQYF.

This chain joins TRBV7-9 and TRBJ2-3; TCRdb proposes TRBD2, but this gene call is untestable without DNA. CDR3 size: 16 residues. Germline CDR1 SEHNR, CDR2 FQNEAQ (reference sequence). CDR3 sequence reads: CASSPLGREKKDTQYF. Full variable domain (outside the CDR3, taken from reference TRBV7-9 and TRBJ2-3): DTGVSQNPRHKITKRGQNVTFRCDPISEHNRLYWYRQTLGQGPEFLTYFQNEAQLEKSRLLSDRFSAERPKGSFSTLEIQRTEQGDSAMYLCASSPLGREKKDTQYFGPGTRLTVL.

The V and J genes are TRBV6-1 and TRBJ1-2; lacking DNA, the TRBD1 call made by TCRdb goes unchecked. CDR1 is MNHNS and CDR2 is SASEGT in the germline V gene. This CDR3 comprises 14 residues. The CDR3: CASRTDRANYGYTF.

The gene calls are TRBV7-2 and TRBJ2-2; TCRdb names TRBD2, which stays unverified in the absence of DNA. The CDR3 has 15 residues. Germline V gene lookup returns CDR1 SGHTA and CDR2 FQGNSA. The CDR3 reads CASSLVPSGTGELFF.

The genes are TRBV5-1 and TRBJ2-5; TCRdb's D call of TRBD2 is untestable without DNA. The CDR3 length is 14 residues. Germline V gene sequence: CDR1 SGHRS, CDR2 YFSETQ. The CDR3 protein is CASSLADSQGTQYF.

The chain carries TRBV5-6 and TRBJ1-1; TCRdb lists TRBD1, though no DNA is available to test this call. This CDR3 comprises 13 residues. Germline V lookup: CDR1 SGHDT, CDR2 YYEEEE. The CDR3: CGSTWGGGTEAFF. The whole variable domain, remainder taken from reference TRBV5-6 and TRBJ1-1, is DAGVTQSPTHLIKTRGQQVTLRCSPKSGHDTVSWYQQALGQGPQFIFQYYEEEERQRGNFPDRFSGHQFPNYSSELNVNALLLGDSALYLCGSTWGGGTEAFFGQGTRLTVV.

The CDR3 protein is CASSPNWGTAQEQYF. The chain is built from TRBV9 and TRBJ2-7; the TCRdb call, TRBD1, lacks DNA for checking. The CDR3 contains 15 residues. Per the germline V gene, CDR1 is SGDLS and CDR2 is YYNGEE.

The chain recombines TRBV4-2 with TRBJ2-3; TCRdb designates TRBD2, a call that cannot be tested without DNA. Per germline, CDR1 LGHNA and CDR2 YNFKEQ. This CDR3 contains 18 residues. CDR3 loop: CASSLWTSGRIRTDTQYF.